These 26 T cell receptor beta chains were sequenced from one sample in a study of blood T cell repertoires in COVID-19. Clones were read by immunoSEQ multiplex PCR, and TCRdb kept only the in-frame ones, dropping some. The sample has tens of thousands of clones, around four fifths seen once; the top ten hold about 2.7%. The specimen sequenced was peripheral blood. The receptors stem from a man over 45 with acute or convalescent COVID-19.

DNA of the CDR3: TGCGCCAGCAGCTTGGCCCCCGGTAATGAAAAACTGTTTTTT. This translates into CASSLAPGNEKLFF. This chain joins TRBV5-1 and TRBJ1-4, with D unresolved. V lost 0 bases to trimming and J lost 4 bases, with 7 bases between them. The CDR3 is 14 residues long. Germline V gene data show CDR1 as SGHRS and CDR2 as YFSETQ.

This chain uses TRBV13 with TRBJ1-6; possible D gene TRBD1, 5 bases. Germline-derived CDR1 and CDR2 are PRHDT and FYEKMQ (reference sequence). The CDR3 has 14 residues. With 3 bases removed from V and 7 bases from J, the gap between germline ends came to 10 bases. The CDR3 sequence is CASSLTATNSPLHF. The CDR3, as DNA: TGTGCCAGCAGCTTGACAGCAACAAATTCACCCCTCCACTTT.

The chain carries TRBV27 and TRBJ2-3; 8 positions match TRBD2. Germline V gene sequence: CDR1 MNHEY, CDR2 SMNVEV (reference sequence). The CDR3 loop spans 16 amino acids. Trimming removed 4 bases from V and 1 base from J; junction bases left unmatched: 7. The CDR3 sequence: CASSSLLADRTDTQYF. The CDR3 nucleotides read TGTGCCAGCAGTTCGTTACTAGCGGACCGCACAGATACGCAGTATTTT.

The rearrangement links TRBV27 to TRBJ2-7; D uncertain. Germline assignment: CDR1 MNHEY and CDR2 SMNVEV (reference sequence). This CDR3 comprises 14 residues. Trimming pared 6 bases from V and 2 bases from J, leaving 14 bases between. The CDR3 loop reads CASRKSGNAYEQYF. The CDR3 nucleotides read TGTGCCAGCAGGAAATCGGGTAATGCCTACGAGCAGTACTTC.

This clone appeared a few times. The chain couples TRBV12-3 or TRBV12-4 to TRBJ1-1, with TRBD1 matching 9 bases. The CDR3 totals 13 residues. With V trimmed by 3 bases and J by 7 bases, 3 bases remained unmatched. The CDR3 loop is CASSLDRGLEAFF. CDR3 in DNA: TGTGCCAGCAGTTTGGACAGGGGACTTGAAGCTTTCTTT.

The chain has TRBV5-6 and TRBJ2-1; D perhaps matches TRBD1 (6 bases). This CDR3 has 16 residues. CDR1 and CDR2 from the germline V gene are SGHDT and YYEEEE. The ends were cut back, 0 bases at V and 4 bases at J, with 14 bases in the middle. The CDR3 sequence: CASSLVILTGYNEQFF. Written as DNA, the CDR3 is TGTGCCAGCAGCTTGGTTATCCTGACAGGTTACAATGAGCAGTTCTTC.

V usage is TRBV7-9 and J usage is TRBJ2-7; D is perhaps TRBD2 (5 bases). The CDR3 length is 13 residues. Germline V gene sequence: CDR1 SEHNR, CDR2 FQNEAQ (reference sequence). Trimming cost V 5 bases and J 4 bases, with 12 bases left between them. CDR3 sequence: CASSRMSGYEQYF. As DNA, the CDR3 is TGTGCCAGCAGCAGAATGTCGGGGTACGAGCAGTACTTC. Full variable domain (rest looked up from reference TRBV7-9 and TRBJ2-7): DTGVSQNPRHKITKRGQNVTFRCDPISEHNRLYWYRQTLGQGPEFLTYFQNEAQLEKSRLLSDRFSAERPKGSFSTLEIQRTEQGDSAMYLCASSRMSGYEQYFGPGTRLTVT.

This chain links TRBV29-1 with TRBJ2-7; D gene ambiguous. Germline CDR1 reads SQVTM; CDR2 reads ANQGSEA. Trimming cost V 5 bases and J 0 bases, with 11 bases left between them. The CDR3 spans 13 residues. CDR3 bases: TGCAGCGTTAGGAACAGCCTCTCCTACGAGCAGTACTTC. This sequence encodes CSVRNSLSYEQYF.

The rearrangement joins TRBV4-1 to TRBJ1-3, with D hard to call. Germline values: CDR1 MGHRA, CDR2 YSYEKL. The V gene lost 8 bases and the J gene lost 0 bases, with 11 bases spanning the gap. The CDR3 runs 14 residues. The chain's CDR3 is CASGGRSSGNTIYF. The CDR3 DNA is TGCGCCAGCGGAGGGCGTAGCTCTGGAAACACCATATATTTT.

This chain joins TRBV5-4 and TRBJ2-1, with 12 bases that match TRBD2. The CDR3 contains 13 residues. Germline V gene lookup returns CDR1 SGHNT and CDR2 YYREEE (reference sequence). The ends lost 2 bases at V and 10 bases at J; junction bases unmatched: 1. The CDR3 sequence: CASSLTSGREQFF. In nucleotides, the CDR3 is TGTGCCAGCAGCTTAACTAGCGGGAGGGAGCAGTTCTTC.

The DNA of the CDR3 is TGTGCCAGTACCCCAGGGGCAGGGGGCGTTTACCGGGAGCTGTTTTTT. Residues: CASTPGAGGVYRELFF. The chain has TRBV19 and TRBJ2-2, with TRBD1 identical over 8 bases. This CDR3 region has 16 residues. J gave up 9 bases and V 7 bases, and 16 bases lay outside the gene matches. Germline CDR1 and CDR2: LNHDA and SQIVND (reference sequence).

The chain carries TRBV5-1 and TRBJ1-5, with D possibly being TRBD1 (5 bases). Looked up from germline, CDR1 is SGHRS and CDR2 is YFSETQ. The CDR3 has 13 residues. The V end lost 2 bases, the J end lost 5 bases, and 8 bases lay between the germline ends. CDR3 residues: CASSFGGDQPQHF. The CDR3 coding sequence is TGCGCCAGCAGCTTCGGGGGGGATCAGCCCCAGCATTTT.

This clone was found a few times. V usage is TRBV19 and J usage is TRBJ1-6; 7 bases match TRBD1. The CDR3 consists of 15 residues. Looked up from germline, CDR1 is LNHDA and CDR2 is SQIVND (reference sequence). Trimming cost V 10 bases and J 7 bases; bases outside gene matches: 13. The CDR3 region is CATKPSGTENSPLHF. DNA for the CDR3: TGTGCCACAAAACCCTCCGGGACAGAAAATTCACCCCTCCACTTT.

The chain links TRBV11-2 to TRBJ2-3; 9 nucleotides match TRBD2. The CDR3 contains 16 residues. V dropped 4 bases and J dropped 3; count of bases not matched to a gene: 8. Germline-derived CDR1 and CDR2 are SGHAT and FQNNGV. CDR3 residues: CASSSLAGAPTDTQYF. DNA for the CDR3: TGTGCCAGCAGCTCACTAGCGGGTGCCCCGACAGATACGCAGTATTTT.

As for this clone: The junction does not match germline at one end; this may be a read error. This chain joins TRBV3-1 (or the pseudogene TRBV3-2) and TRBJ2-7, with a tentative D call TRBD2 (5 bases). The germline gives CDR1 LGHDT, CDR2 YNNKEL (reference sequence). The CDR3 length is 13 residues. The CDR3 sequence is CASSKEGAYEQYF. Here the CDR3 DNA reads TGTGCCAGCAGCAAAGAGGGAGCGTACGAGCAGTACTTC.

The rearrangement uses TRBV7-9 and TRBJ1-6; 7 bases are a match to TRBD1. Germline V gene data show CDR1 as SEHNR and CDR2 as FQNEAQ (reference sequence). With 5 bases clipped from V and 10 bases from J, the junction kept 11 bases outside the gene matches. This CDR3 comprises 15 residues. The CDR3 sequence: CASSHPGQVGSPLHF. DNA for the CDR3: TGTGCCAGCAGCCACCCCGGACAGGTTGGGTCACCCCTCCACTTT.

This chain links TRBV27 with TRBJ2-7; D gene uncertain. CDR3 size: 13 residues. Per germline, CDR1 MNHEY and CDR2 SMNVEV (reference sequence). V was trimmed by 2 bases and J by 3 bases, leaving 8 bases between them. CDR3 sequence: CASSLNGLYEQYF. The CDR3 nucleotides read TGTGCCAGCAGTTTAAATGGCCTCTACGAGCAGTACTTC.

J is TRBJ2-3 and V is TRBV5-4, with D possibly TRBD2 on 6 matching bases. V lost 1 base, J lost 1 base, and 10 bases lay in between. CDR1 and CDR2 (germline): SGHNT, YYREEE (reference sequence). The CDR3 contains 15 residues. The CDR3 nucleotides are TGTGCCAGCAGCTTGTTGGGGGAGGGCACAGATACGCAGTATTTT. Amino acid sequence: CASSLLGEGTDTQYF.

This clone was observed a single time. J is TRBJ2-2 and V is TRBV29-1; 8 bases align to TRBD1. CDR1 and CDR2 from the germline V gene are SQVTM and ANQGSEA. The CDR3 consists of 14 residues. V trimming: 7 bases; J trimming: 6 bases; junction bases outside the gene matches: 10. Written as DNA, the CDR3 is TGCAGCGCCACTAAGGACAGGGCATCCGGGGAGCTGTTTTTT. Translating gives CSATKDRASGELFF.

This rearrangement joins TRBV10-3 to TRBJ2-1; TRBD1 agrees at 7 bases. CDR1 and CDR2 from the germline V gene are ENHRY and SYGVKD. CDR3 length equals 13 residues. Trimming took 8 bases from V and 8 from J; bases not matched to a gene: 9. The CDR3, as DNA: TGTGCCATCCGACAGGGTGGGTATGATGAGCAGTTCTTC. As protein: CAIRQGGYDEQFF.

The chain couples TRBV6-6 to TRBJ2-3; no clear D. Per germline, CDR1 MNHNY and CDR2 SVGAGI (reference sequence). The CDR3 length is 15 residues. The V gene lost 7 bases and the J gene lost 2 bases, with 16 bases spanning the gap. CDR3 amino acids: CASNSQLSHTDTQYF. CDR3 nucleotides: TGTGCCAGCAATTCACAGCTTTCCCACACAGATACGCAGTATTTT.

The chain recombines TRBV5-6 with TRBJ1-2; 8 bases are shared with TRBD1. The CDR3 has 15 residues. Germline CDR1 is SGHDT and CDR2 is YYEEEE. Trimming took 6 bases from V and 3 from J; bases not matched to a gene: 10. For the CDR3, the DNA is TGTGCCAGCACCCGGGGAAACAGGGGGGACTATGGCTACACCTTC. Protein sequence: CASTRGNRGDYGYTF.

The chain joins TRBV7-8 to TRBJ2-5; unclear D gene. Germline V gene lookup returns CDR1 SGHVS and CDR2 FQNEAQ. V gave up 0 bases and J gave up 2 bases, with 10 bases separating them. CDR3 length: 15 residues. CDR3 region: CASSLARLRQETQYF. CDR3 nucleotides: TGTGCCAGCAGCTTAGCTCGACTTCGACAAGAGACCCAGTACTTC.

The chain links TRBV5-8 to TRBJ1-1; D not certain. V was pared by 0 bases and J by 4 bases, with 7 bases between. The CDR3 contains 13 residues. Germline V gives CDR1 SGHTS, CDR2 YDEGEE. The CDR3 is CASSLDAGTEAFF. The CDR3 DNA sequence: TGTGCCAGCAGCTTGGACGCCGGCACTGAAGCTTTCTTT.

Judged by abundance, this clone is medium-sized. This sequence joins TRBV19 and TRBJ1-5, with D tentatively TRBD1 (6 bases). V lost 5 bases and J 6 bases, leaving 14 bases between the germline ends. Germline loops: CDR1 LNHDA, CDR2 SQIVND (reference sequence). The CDR3 loop spans 14 amino acids. CDR3 amino acids: CASSGQPWGQPQHF. DNA for the CDR3: TGTGCCAGTAGTGGACAGCCCTGGGGTCAGCCCCAGCATTTT.

The genes are TRBV6-5 and TRBJ2-3; 8 bases are a match to TRBD1. From germline, CDR1 is MNHEY and CDR2 SVGAGI. CDR3 size: 13 residues. Trimming cost V 9 bases and J 4 bases; bases outside gene matches: 6. This CDR3 is CASTDRGPDTQYF. The CDR3 DNA sequence: TGTGCCAGTACCGACAGGGGCCCAGATACGCAGTATTTT.